This T cell receptor (beta chain) was sequenced during a study of neurological immune-mediated disorders. Time point described: longitudinal time-point 1 (baseline). This CDR3 contains 14 residues. Trimming stripped 2 bases from V and 0 bases from J, with 8 bases between. Germline assignment: CDR1 SGHRS and CDR2 YFSETQ. This clonotype occurred many times. TCRdb analysed the 5' RACE reads with MiXCR anew, one entry per CDR3 protein. The data contain some 38,000 distinct CDR3 sequences, 3% to 3.5% of them singletons. Sequenced sample: PBMCs. This receptor was obtained from a woman aged 60-75 years with multiple sclerosis. The V gene is TRBV5-1, the J gene TRBJ1-2; D is undetermined. CDR3: CASSFSDTNYGYTF. The CDR3 DNA sequence: TGCGCCAGCAGCTTCTCAGATACTAACTATGGCTACACCTTC.